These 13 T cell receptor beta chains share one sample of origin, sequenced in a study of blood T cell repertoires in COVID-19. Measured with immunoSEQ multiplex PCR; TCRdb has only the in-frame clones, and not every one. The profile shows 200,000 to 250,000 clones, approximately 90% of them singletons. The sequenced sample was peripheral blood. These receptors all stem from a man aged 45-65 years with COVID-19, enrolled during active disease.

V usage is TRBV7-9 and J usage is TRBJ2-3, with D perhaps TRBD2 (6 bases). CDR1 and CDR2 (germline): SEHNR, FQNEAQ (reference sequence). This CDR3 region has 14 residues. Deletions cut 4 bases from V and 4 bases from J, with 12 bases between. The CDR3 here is CASSWGGSADTQYF. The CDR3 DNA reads TGTGCCAGCAGCTGGGGAGGCAGCGCAGATACGCAGTATTTT.

The CDR3 nucleotides are TGTGCCAGCAGCTTCTCGTCTAGCGGGGGGCCCTACGAGCAGTACTTC. It is translated as CASSFSSSGGPYEQYF. J is TRBJ2-7 and V is TRBV11-1; 11 bases match TRBD2. Trimming cost V 3 bases and J 2 bases; bases outside gene matches: 6. This CDR3 spans 16 amino acids. The germline gives CDR1 SGHAT, CDR2 FQDESV (reference sequence).

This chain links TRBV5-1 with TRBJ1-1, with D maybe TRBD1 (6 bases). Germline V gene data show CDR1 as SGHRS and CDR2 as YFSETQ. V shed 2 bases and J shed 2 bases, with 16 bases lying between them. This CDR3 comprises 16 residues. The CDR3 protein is CASSLLPTGSNTEAFF. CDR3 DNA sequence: TGCGCCAGCAGCTTACTACCCACAGGGAGTAACACTGAAGCTTTCTTT.

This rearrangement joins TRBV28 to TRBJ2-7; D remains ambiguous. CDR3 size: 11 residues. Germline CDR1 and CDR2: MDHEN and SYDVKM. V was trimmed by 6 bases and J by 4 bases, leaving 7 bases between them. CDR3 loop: CASSLRYEQYF. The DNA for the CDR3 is TGTGCCAGCAGCCTGCGTTACGAGCAGTACTTC.

The CDR3 spells CASSSGTHFSYEQYF. The CDR3 nucleotides read TGTGCCAGCAGCTCCGGGACACACTTCTCCTACGAGCAGTACTTC. The rearrangement uses TRBV5-8 and TRBJ2-7; a weak D match, TRBD1 (6 bases). Germline V gene data show CDR1 as SGHTS and CDR2 as YDEGEE. Trimming removed 3 bases from V and 0 bases from J, with 13 bases in between. This CDR3 spans 15 amino acids.

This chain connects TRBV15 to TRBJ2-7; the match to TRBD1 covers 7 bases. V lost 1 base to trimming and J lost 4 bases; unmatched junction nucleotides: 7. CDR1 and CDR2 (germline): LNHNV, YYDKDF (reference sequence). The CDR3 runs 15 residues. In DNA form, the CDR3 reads TGTGCCACCAGCAGAGCGCCCCAGGGGGATTACGAGCAGTACTTC. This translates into CATSRAPQGDYEQYF.

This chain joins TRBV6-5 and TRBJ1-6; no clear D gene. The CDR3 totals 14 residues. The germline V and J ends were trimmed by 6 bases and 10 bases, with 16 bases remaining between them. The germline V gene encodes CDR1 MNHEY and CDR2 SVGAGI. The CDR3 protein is CASRSRIDGSPLHF. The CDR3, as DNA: TGTGCCAGCAGGTCCCGTATCGATGGCTCACCCCTCCACTTT.

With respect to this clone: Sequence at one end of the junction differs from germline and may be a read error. The CDR3 DNA reads TGTGCTAGCAGCCTCAACCGGGACAGGAACACAGATACGCAGTATTTT. Translating gives CASSLNRDRNTDTQYF. The gene calls are TRBV7-7 and TRBJ2-3, with TRBD1 matching over 8 bases. The CDR3 is 16 amino acids. In germline, CDR1 is SSHAT, CDR2 FNYEAQ (reference sequence).

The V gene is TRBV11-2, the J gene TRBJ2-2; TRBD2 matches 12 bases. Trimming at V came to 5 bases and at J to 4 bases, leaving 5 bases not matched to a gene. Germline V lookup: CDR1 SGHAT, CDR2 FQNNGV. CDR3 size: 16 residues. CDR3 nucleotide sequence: TGTGCCAGCAGCCCCGGACTAGCGGGAATCACCGGGGAGCTGTTTTTT. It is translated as CASSPGLAGITGELFF.

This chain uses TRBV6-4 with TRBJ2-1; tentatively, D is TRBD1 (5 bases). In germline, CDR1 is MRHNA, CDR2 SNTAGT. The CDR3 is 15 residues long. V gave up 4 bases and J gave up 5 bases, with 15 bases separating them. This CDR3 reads CASSGEDTPNNEQFF. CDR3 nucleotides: TGTGCCAGCAGTGGCGAGGACACTCCAAACAATGAGCAGTTCTTC.

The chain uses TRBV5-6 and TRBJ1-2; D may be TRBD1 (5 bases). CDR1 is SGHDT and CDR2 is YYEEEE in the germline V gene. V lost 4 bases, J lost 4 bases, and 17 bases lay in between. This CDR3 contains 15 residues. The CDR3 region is CASSRSAGVGYGYTF. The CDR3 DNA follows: TGTGCCAGCAGCCGCTCCGCGGGGGTGGGCTATGGCTACACCTTC.

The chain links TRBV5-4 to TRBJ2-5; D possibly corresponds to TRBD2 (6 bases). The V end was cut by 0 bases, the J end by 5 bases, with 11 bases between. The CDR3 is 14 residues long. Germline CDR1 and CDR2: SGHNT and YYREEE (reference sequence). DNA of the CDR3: TGTGCCAGCAGCTTGGGGGTAGCGGCGGAGACCCAGTACTTC. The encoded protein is CASSLGVAAETQYF. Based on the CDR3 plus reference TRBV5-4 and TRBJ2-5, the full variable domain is ETGVTQSPTHLIKTRGQQVTLRCSSQSGHNTVSWYQQALGQGPQFIFQYYREEENGRGNFPPRFSGLQFPNYSSELNVNALELDDSALYLCASSLGVAAETQYFGPGTRLLVL.

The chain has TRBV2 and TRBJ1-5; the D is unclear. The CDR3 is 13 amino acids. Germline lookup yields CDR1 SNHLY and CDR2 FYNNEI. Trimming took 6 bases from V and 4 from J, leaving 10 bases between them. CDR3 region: CASRSQLNQPQHF. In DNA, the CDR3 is TGTGCCAGCAGGTCCCAATTGAATCAGCCCCAGCATTTT. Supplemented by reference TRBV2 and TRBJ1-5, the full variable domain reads EPEVTQTPSHQVTQMGQEVILRCVPISNHLYFYWYRQILGQKVEFLVSFYNNEISEKSEIFDDQFSVERPDGSNFTLKIRSTKLEDSAMYFCASRSQLNQPQHFGDGTRLSIL.